These 23 T cell receptor beta chains share one sample of origin, sequenced in a study of identical twins. TCRdb called the 5' RACE reads again in MiXCR, with one record for every CDR3 protein. The repertoire holds some 1,600,000 distinct CDR3 sequences, less than 35% seen once, with about 0.3% in the top ten. The sequencing sample was made of cord blood. The receptors come from a newborn girl in good health.

This chain links TRBV20-1 with TRBJ2-4; the match to TRBD1 covers 10 bases. CDR3 size: 16 residues. Germline assignment: CDR1 DFQATT and CDR2 SNEGSKA (reference sequence). Trimming removed 1 base from V and 0 bases from J; junction bases left unmatched: 3. The CDR3 loop is CSARGGQGIAKNIQYF. In DNA form, the CDR3 reads TGCAGTGCTAGAGGGGGACAGGGGATAGCCAAAAACATTCAGTACTTC.

V is TRBV6-5 and J is TRBJ2-4; 7 nucleotides agree with TRBD1. CDR1 is MNHEY and CDR2 is SVGAGI in the germline V gene. V shed 0 bases and J 13 bases; nucleotides not matched to a gene: 3. CDR3 size: 12 residues. CDR3 residues: CASSYSSRGQYF. The CDR3 DNA reads TGTGCCAGCAGTTACTCGAGCAGGGGGCAGTACTTC.

This chain joins TRBV28 and TRBJ2-1; 8 bases agree with TRBD1. The tail of the sequence fits TRBJ2-7 better, so the J call may be wrong. CDR1 MDHEN and CDR2 SYDVKM come from the germline V gene. This CDR3 is built from 15 residues. CDR3 in DNA: TGTGCCAGCAGCCCCTCCGGGACAGGTAATTACGAGCAGTACTTC. It is translated as CASSPSGTGNYEQYF.

On this clonotype itself: A read error may be the cause here, since a much bigger clone is one base away. CDR3 DNA sequence: TGTGCCAGCAGTGGACCCGGACGGGGGGACTATGGCTACACCTTC. Residues: CASSGPGRGDYGYTF. The V gene is TRBV25-1, the J gene TRBJ1-2; the D gene is possibly TRBD1 (5 bases). Germline assignment: CDR1 MGHDK and CDR2 SYGVNS. The CDR3 has 15 residues. The V gene lost 4 bases and the J gene lost 3 bases, with 15 bases spanning the gap.

At least ten counts were recorded for this clonotype. As DNA, the CDR3 is TGTGCCAGCAGCCAAGGGACCTCTAGCGTCGGAACCTACGAGCAGTACTTC. Amino acid sequence: CASSQGTSSVGTYEQYF. The rearrangement uses TRBV4-2 and TRBJ2-7; tentatively, D is TRBD2 (6 bases). The V gene lost 1 base and the J gene lost 2 bases, with 18 bases spanning the gap. CDR1 is LGHNA and CDR2 is YNFKEQ in the germline V gene. The CDR3 consists of 17 residues.

The chain is built from TRBV12-3 or TRBV12-4 and TRBJ2-4; a possible D gene is TRBD2 (6 bases). V lost 1 base and J 5 bases, leaving 15 bases between the germline ends. The CDR3 consists of 16 residues. CDR3 sequence (DNA): TGTGCCAGCAGTTTAGGGGTTAGCTGGAGGGAAAACATTCAGTACTTC. This translates into CASSLGVSWRENIQYF.

The chain carries TRBV4-1 and TRBJ1-4; D gene uncertain. The germline gives CDR1 MGHRA, CDR2 YSYEKL. Between the trimmed V and J ends, which lost 2 bases and 4 bases, there was a span of 2 bases. The CDR3 contains 12 residues. Written as DNA, the CDR3 is TGCGCCAGCAGCCAATTTAATGAAAAACTGTTTTTT. The encoded protein is CASSQFNEKLFF.

This clonotype was seen at least ten times. The chain has TRBV6-2 or TRBV6-3 and TRBJ2-5, with TRBD2 identical over 8 bases. Looked up from germline, CDR1 is MNHEY and CDR2 is SVGEGT. The CDR3 spans 15 residues. With V trimmed by 7 bases and J by 5 bases, 12 bases remained unmatched. CDR3 nucleotides: TGTGCCAGCACTCGTCCCGGGACTAGTCACGAGACCCAGTACTTC. Translating it yields CASTRPGTSHETQYF.

V gene TRBV20-1 combines with J gene TRBJ2-1, with 7 bases aligning to TRBD2. From germline, CDR1 is DFQATT and CDR2 SNEGSKA (reference sequence). This CDR3 contains 14 residues. Unmatched junction bases numbered 4, after V lost 1 base and J lost 4 bases. CDR3 sequence (DNA): TGCAGTGCTAGAGTGGCGGGGGTTTACAATGAGCAGTTCTTC. It translates to CSARVAGVYNEQFF.

The chain links TRBV20-1 to TRBJ1-5, with TRBD1 matching over 9 bases. The germline CDR1 and CDR2 sequences are DFQATT and SNEGSKA (reference sequence). The J segment lost 6 bases and the V segment lost 5 bases, leaving 5 bases of the junction unmatched. The CDR3 spans 13 residues. This CDR3 reads CSAPTGGIQPQHF. In DNA form, the CDR3 reads TGCAGTGCTCCCACAGGGGGCATTCAGCCCCAGCATTTT.

The chain is built from TRBV29-1 and TRBJ2-5; 14 nucleotides agree with TRBD2. Germline assignment: CDR1 SQVTM and CDR2 ANQGSEA. The CDR3 is made up of 16 amino acids. The junction had 14 bases not matched to a gene; V was cut back by 3 bases and J by 11 bases. For the CDR3, the DNA is TGCAGCGTTGAGGGACTAGCGGGAGTCCCCTACAATGAGCAGTACTTC. It specifies CSVEGLAGVPYNEQYF.

The rearrangement uses TRBV9 and TRBJ2-4; TRBD1 matches 11 bases. The closer fit of TRBJ2-7 to the DNA end suggests the J call may be wrong. The germline V gene has CDR1 SGDLS and CDR2 YYNGEE. The length of the CDR3 is 14 residues. The DNA for the CDR3 is TGTGCCAGCAGCGTAGGGGGACAGGGGGGCGAGCAGTACTTC. Translation: CASSVGGQGGEQYF.

The V call is TRBV10-3, the J call TRBJ2-5; the D gene is possibly TRBD2 (6 bases). Between the trimmed V and J ends, which lost 4 bases and 2 bases, there was a span of 11 bases. Per the germline V gene, CDR1 is ENHRY and CDR2 is SYGVKD. The CDR3 length is 14 residues. CDR3 protein: CAISAGTVQETQYF. In DNA, the CDR3 is TGTGCCATCAGTGCCGGGACTGTACAAGAGACCCAGTACTTC.

Written as DNA, the CDR3 is TGTGCCAGCAGCCAAGTATGGGGACAGGGTGGAAGGGACACTGAAGCTTTCTTT. Encoded protein: CASSQVWGQGGRDTEAFF. The chain uses TRBV3-1 and TRBJ1-1; 9 bases align to TRBD1. The CDR3 is made up of 18 amino acids. V was clipped by 1 base and J by 3 bases; unmatched bases: 12. CDR1 is LGHDT, CDR2 YNNKEL, per germline (reference sequence).

The chain combines TRBV29-1 with TRBJ2-7, with no clear D. Trimming removed 4 bases at V and 5 bases at J, with 15 bases between. This CDR3 comprises 13 residues. Germline CDR1 is SQVTM and CDR2 is ANQGSEA. CDR3 amino acids: CSVAGPGRDEQYF. The DNA of the CDR3 is TGCAGCGTTGCGGGCCCCGGTCGCGACGAGCAGTACTTC.

The chain uses TRBV5-1 and TRBJ1-1, with TRBD1 as a possible D gene (5 bases). This CDR3 has 15 amino acids. Trimming shortened V by 1 base and J by 4 bases, and 14 bases separated the two germline ends. Germline CDR1 and CDR2: SGHRS and YFSETQ. The CDR3 sequence: CASSLTRVRSTEAFF. CDR3 sequence (DNA): TGCGCCAGCAGCTTGACCAGGGTGAGGTCCACTGAAGCTTTCTTT.

The chain carries TRBV4-2 and TRBJ2-7, with TRBD1 matching over 8 bases. The DNA end is a closer match to TRBJ2-5, so the J assignment may be wrong. The CDR3 has 16 amino acids. Germline assignment: CDR1 LGHNA and CDR2 YNFKEQ. CDR3 sequence reads: CASSPKDREVEETQYF. CDR3 nucleotides: TGTGCCAGCAGCCCTAAGGACAGGGAAGTTGAAGAGACCCAGTACTTC.

As concerns this clonotype: This could be a read error, since a much larger clone is one nucleotide away. This chain links TRBV28 with TRBJ2-1; 10 bases align to TRBD1. The germline gives CDR1 MDHEN, CDR2 SYDVKM. Germline trimming cut 8 bases from V and 0 bases from J; bases unmatched to any gene: 1. The CDR3 runs to 14 residues. CDR3 region: CASGDRGSYNEQFF. DNA for the CDR3: TGTGCCAGCGGGGACAGGGGCTCCTACAATGAGCAGTTCTTC.

The V gene is TRBV20-1, the J gene TRBJ1-5; tentatively, D is TRBD1 (6 bases). The germline V and J ends were trimmed by 0 bases and 6 bases, with 12 bases remaining between them. The V gene's germline CDR1 is DFQATT and CDR2 SNEGSKA (reference sequence). This CDR3 region has 14 residues. The CDR3 here is CSAREGGAFQPQHF. The DNA of the CDR3 is TGCAGTGCTAGAGAGGGGGGGGCATTTCAGCCCCAGCATTTT.

This clonotype was counted a single time. The chain couples TRBV28 to TRBJ2-5; 14 nucleotides match TRBD2. The CDR3 runs 18 residues. Germline values: CDR1 MDHEN, CDR2 SYDVKM. The J segment lost 11 bases and the V segment lost 3 bases, leaving 17 bases of the junction unmatched. CDR3 sequence reads: CASSFSAGTSGRHNEQYF. The CDR3 coding sequence is TGTGCCAGCAGTTTTTCCGCCGGGACTAGCGGGAGACACAATGAGCAGTACTTC. Together with reference TRBV28 and TRBJ2-5, the CDR3 gives the full variable domain: DVKVTQSSRYLVKRTGEKVFLECVQDMDHENMFWYRQDPGLGLRLIYFSYDVKMKEKGDIPEGYSVSREKKERFSLILESASTNQTSMYLCASSFSAGTSGRHNEQYFGPGTRLLVL.

The genes are TRBV20-1 and TRBJ2-7, with TRBD2 as a possible D gene (6 bases). Trimming took 5 bases from V and 4 from J, leaving 15 bases between them. Germline lookup yields CDR1 DFQATT and CDR2 SNEGSKA (reference sequence). CDR3 length equals 13 residues. In DNA form, the CDR3 reads TGCAGTGCTTCCCAGCGGGCCTTATACGAGCAGTACTTC. This gives the protein CSASQRALYEQYF.

The chain joins TRBV28 to TRBJ2-1; TRBD1 matches 7 bases. The CDR3 has 18 residues. Germline assignment: CDR1 MDHEN and CDR2 SYDVKM. J gave up 1 base and V 6 bases, and 15 bases lay outside the gene matches. CDR3 protein: CASRIRGRGSGSYNEQFF. CDR3 sequence (DNA): TGTGCCAGCAGGATTAGGGGGCGCGGTTCCGGTTCCTACAATGAGCAGTTCTTC.

V is TRBV10-3 and J is TRBJ2-7; 8 positions match TRBD1. After removal of 6 bases from V and 3 bases from J, the junction contained 10 bases not matched to a gene. The CDR3 totals 15 residues. Germline assignment: CDR1 ENHRY and CDR2 SYGVKD. In nucleotides, the CDR3 is TGTGCCATCAGCCTACAAGGACAGGGCGTCTACGAGCAGTACTTC. It is translated as CAISLQGQGVYEQYF.